This TCR beta chain was sequenced during a study of T cells in Graves' hyperthyroidism and ophthalmopathy. Study overall: Blood from the periphery was taken at initial diagnosis, before any treatment. Study-wide findings and caveats: A model built on 13 V-J features separated ophthalmopathy from stable hyperthyroidism.

Ophthalmopathy patients had Clinical Activity Score at least 3, NOSPECS grade at least 4, duration under 3 months. This clonotype was recorded many times. Its matching antigen is unknown. The CDR3 loop spans 13 amino acids. The ends were cut back, 2 bases at V and 8 bases at J, with 10 bases in the middle. The V gene's germline CDR1 is MNHEY and CDR2 SVGEGT. There were TCR beta CDR3 regions amplified from RNA transcripts. First-round RT-PCR of the TCR CDR3 relied on the HTBI primer set. TCRdb redid the calling of the multiplex PCR reads with MiXCR, one entry per CDR3 protein. The repertoire includes about 640,000 distinct CDR3 sequences, about 20% of them detected once, and about 35% sits in the top ten.

The receptor comes from a man aged 30 to 39 with Graves' ophthalmopathy. The sequencing sample was made of blood. The gene calls are TRBV6-2 or TRBV6-3 and TRBJ2-1; D remains ambiguous. The CDR3 nucleotides are TGTGCCAGCAGTTACAGTGTTGGGTATGAGCAGTTCTTC. Encoded protein: CASSYSVGYEQFF.